This T cell receptor beta chain was recorded in a study of blood T cell repertoires in COVID-19. Study at large: The United States, Italy and Spain provided the acute and convalescent COVID-19 samples. From T cells, B-cell-depleted T cells, or PBMCs came the material, which was cDNA or gDNA.

Germline loops: CDR1 MNHEY, CDR2 SVGAGI. This CDR3 has 16 residues. V was cut by 0 bases and J by 5 bases, with 14 bases left in between. Original processing methods: Scientists estimated how many nucleated cells there were by amplifying reference gene primers. Data came from immunoSEQ multiplex PCR; TCRdb stores just in-frame clones and leaves some out. Clone size and the V and J calls come from that table; the DNA yielded D and trimming. The repertoire holds more than 200,000 clones, roughly 80% seen once, with about 9% in the top ten. The clonotype was recovered from a man at least 80 years old with acute or convalescent COVID-19. The V gene is TRBV6-5, the J gene TRBJ2-1; D possibly corresponds to TRBD2 (7 bases). Sequenced material: peripheral blood. The CDR3 DNA reads TGTGCCAGCAGTTACTCGATCCAGGGGAGGGACAATGAGCAGTTCTTC. Translation: CASSYSIQGRDNEQFF.